A selection of T cell receptor beta chains follows, all from one sample in a study of human T cells and chemical hapten exposure. TCRdb itself ran the RACE reads through MiXCR, one entry per CDR3 protein. The sample holds tens of thousands of distinct CDR3 sequences; about an eighth are singletons and the top ten take roughly 2.4%. The sequences come from whole blood, collected in connection with sensitization to the hapten diphenylcyclopropenone (DPC). These receptors were collected from a man under 40 with alopecia areata. Some clones in this sample may be carry-over from other donors' samples. Both conserved end residues are part of each CDR3. The D gene is left open where the match is weak. Some rows have no size entry. The others give once, few or many, or a class for an expanded clone.

V gene	clone size	J gene	D gene	CDR3 protein	CDR3 DNA
TRBV5-1	few	TRBJ2-7	.	CASSSQTYEQYF	TGCGCCAGCAGCTCCCAGACCTACGAGCAGTACTTC
TRBV3-1	.	TRBJ2-5	.	CASSPTGRGQETQYF	TGTGCCAGCAGCCCGACGGGGCGGGGACAAGAGACCCAGTACTTC
TRBV18	few	TRBJ1-6	TRBD1	CASSPTGTALNSPLHF	TGTGCCAGCTCACCCACCGGGACAGCACTCAATTCACCCCTCCACTTT
TRBV12-3/TRBV12-4	many	TRBJ1-5	.	CASSFRGLLSNQPQHF	TGTGCCAGCAGTTTTCGGGGGCTACTTAGCAATCAGCCCCAGCATTTT
TRBV20-1	many	TRBJ2-1	.	CSALVRRSSYNEQFF	TGCAGTGCTTTAGTGCGACGAAGCTCCTACAATGAGCAGTTCTTC
TRBV29-1	many	TRBJ2-7	TRBD1	CSVGGQGLYYEQYF	TGCAGCGTGGGTGGACAGGGTTTATACTACGAGCAGTACTTC
TRBV6-2/TRBV6-3	many	TRBJ2-7	.	CASSYEQGIRRYEQYF	TGTGCCAGCAGTTACGAACAGGGCATCAGGCGGTACGAGCAGTACTTC
TRBV12-3/TRBV12-4	many	TRBJ2-5	.	CASSLSGHGFQETQYF	TGTGCCAGCAGTTTATCGGGGCACGGATTCCAAGAGACCCAGTACTTC
TRBV20-1	many	TRBJ1-5	TRBD1	CSASEDRGNQPQHF	TGCAGTGCTAGTGAGGACAGGGGGAATCAGCCCCAGCATTTT
TRBV7-2	.	TRBJ1-5	.	CASSLAGDQPQHF	TGTGCCAGCAGCTTAGCAGGGGATCAGCCCCAGCATTTT
TRBV7-2	many	TRBJ1-6	TRBD1	CASSFSGTGGSPLHF	TGTGCCAGCAGCTTTTCCGGGACAGGGGGATCACCCCTCCACTTT
TRBV5-6	.	TRBJ1-2	TRBD1	CASSLNPTGGSYTF	TGTGCCAGCAGCTTGAACCCTACAGGGGGAAGCTACACCTTC
TRBV27	many	TRBJ1-5	.	CASLGPDPNQPQHF	TGTGCCAGCCTGGGCCCAGACCCAAATCAGCCCCAGCATTTT
TRBV6-5	.	TRBJ1-3	.	CASSYSKRNRNTIYF	TGTGCCAGCAGTTACTCGAAGAGGAACCGAAACACCATATATTTT
TRBV7-9	many	TRBJ2-5	.	CASSPQVEGETQYF	TGTGCCAGCAGCCCACAGGTCGAGGGGGAGACCCAGTACTTC